This passage covers 10 T cell receptor beta chains from one sample sequenced in a study of human T cells and chemical hapten exposure. One entry per CDR3 protein results from TCRdb running MiXCR on the RACE reads. Counted here are some 49,000 distinct CDR3 sequences, 9.6% occurring once; the ten biggest clones make up 9.6%. Time point noted: pre-sensitization, week 0. The treatment was: therapeutic diphenylcyclopropenone sensitization with weekly scalp DPC. Sequencing started from total RNA isolated from unfractionated whole blood. Source: whole blood, taken in connection with sensitization to the hapten diphenylcyclopropenone (DPC). The receptors stem from a woman in her 30s with alopecia areata. Some clones in this sample may be carry-over from other donors' samples.

This clonotype was seen at least ten times. The chain uses TRBV2 and TRBJ2-7; D unresolved. Germline V gene data show CDR1 as SNHLY and CDR2 as FYNNEI. This CDR3 is 15 amino acids long. V lost 3 bases to trimming and J lost 0 bases, with 12 bases between them. CDR3 residues: CASSDLPGNSYEQYF. The CDR3 DNA follows: TGTGCCAGCAGTGACCTTCCAGGCAACTCCTACGAGCAGTACTTC. Looking up the rest from reference TRBV2 and TRBJ2-7 gives the full variable domain: EPEVTQTPSHQVTQMGQEVILRCVPISNHLYFYWYRQILGQKVEFLVSFYNNEISEKSEIFDDQFSVERPDGSNFTLKIRSTKLEDSAMYFCASSDLPGNSYEQYFGPGTRLTVT.

This clonotype has ten or more counts. The chain's CDR3 is CASSSGTSGGFIYEQYF. The CDR3 region has the DNA TGTGCCAGCAGCTCCGGGACTAGCGGGGGGTTCATCTACGAGCAGTACTTC. The chain joins TRBV5-6 to TRBJ2-7, with 15 positions matching TRBD2. Per germline, CDR1 SGHDT and CDR2 YYEEEE. There are 17 residues in the CDR3. V lost 3 bases and J lost 3; bases outside the gene matches: 7.

The table lists this clonotype with a few counts. The chain recombines TRBV4-2 with TRBJ2-1; 12 bases are shared with TRBD2. Germline V CDR1 and CDR2: LGHNA, YNFKEQ. The CDR3 spans 19 residues. The V gene end was trimmed by 3 bases and the J gene end by 4 bases; junction bases not matched to a gene: 13. This CDR3 is CASSQREGLAGSRYNEQFF. CDR3 DNA sequence: TGTGCCAGCAGCCAGAGGGAGGGACTAGCGGGTTCTAGGTACAATGAGCAGTTCTTC.

This clonotype was observed many times. J is TRBJ2-3 and V is TRBV11-3; D is unclear. In germline, CDR1 is SGHNT, CDR2 YENEEA. V lost 4 bases and J 1 base, leaving 3 bases between the germline ends. This CDR3 has 12 amino acids. The CDR3 protein is CASSSGTDTQYF. CDR3 DNA sequence: TGTGCCAGCAGCTCGGGCACAGATACGCAGTATTTT.

In this sample, this clonotype turned up a few times. The chain joins TRBV7-3 to TRBJ2-2; 8 bases map to TRBD1. The J segment lost 5 bases and the V segment lost 6 bases, leaving 8 bases of the junction unmatched. The CDR3 contains 15 residues. CDR1 is SGHTA, CDR2 FQGTGA, per germline. This CDR3 reads CASREGQGNTGELFF. The CDR3 region has the DNA TGTGCCAGCAGAGAAGGACAGGGAAATACCGGGGAGCTGTTTTTT.

This clonotype was seen more than once but under ten times. This sequence joins TRBV12-3 or TRBV12-4 and TRBJ2-3; D is ambiguous. This CDR3 region has 13 residues. V was shortened by 6 bases and J by 6 bases, with 13 bases between the two germline ends. The CDR3 here is CASSTHTGDTQYF. The CDR3 region has the DNA TGTGCCAGCAGCACGCATACTGGGGATACGCAGTATTTT.

The chain employs TRBV4-3 and TRBJ2-3, with 8 bases identical to TRBD2. The V and J ends lost 0 bases and 4 bases, in that order; junction bases with no gene match: 15. This CDR3 has 19 amino acids. Germline V lookup: CDR1 LGHNA, CDR2 YSLEER. The DNA for the CDR3 is TGCGCCAGCAGCCAAGATACGAATAACCGCGGGGGGCATGCAGATACGCAGTATTTT. Residues: CASSQDTNNRGGHADTQYF.

This clonotype was observed a few times. This chain joins TRBV9 and TRBJ2-3; a possible D gene is TRBD2 (6 bases). This CDR3 has 14 residues. Germline assignment: CDR1 SGDLS and CDR2 YYNGEE. The CDR3 sequence: CASSGVRGTDTQYF. The CDR3 DNA reads as TGTGCTTCGTCGGGGGTTAGAGGCACAGATACGCAGTATTTT.

This clonotype has just a few counts. In nucleotides, the CDR3 is TGTGCCTGGAATCTTCCGGGACGGAATGAAAAACTGTTTTTT. It codes for CAWNLPGRNEKLFF. The V gene is TRBV30, the J gene TRBJ1-4; TRBD1 is a possible D gene (5 bases). Germline V gene sequence: CDR1 GTSNPN, CDR2 SVGIG (reference sequence). V was cut by 4 bases and J by 5 bases, with 14 bases left in between. There are 14 residues in the CDR3.

This clonotype has a handful of counts. The chain recombines TRBV11-2 with TRBJ1-5; perhaps TRBD1 as D (5 bases). V lost 5 bases to trimming and J lost 7 bases, with 18 bases between them. Germline lookup yields CDR1 SGHAT and CDR2 FQNNGV. This CDR3 has 15 residues. Here the CDR3 DNA reads TGTGCCAGCAGCACGTCCCCAGGGAATCAACAGCCCCAGCATTTT. Translation gives CASSTSPGNQQPQHF.